This T cell receptor beta chain was obtained from a study of blood T cell repertoires in COVID-19. Across the whole study: From T cells, B-cell-depleted T cells, or PBMCs came the material, which was cDNA or gDNA.

Source study methods: Scientists estimated how many nucleated cells there were by amplifying reference gene primers. Generated by immunoSEQ multiplex PCR, the TCRdb table keeps only in-frame clones and is missing some. D and trimming come from the DNA, and the V and J calls and clone size come from that table. Altogether hundreds of thousands of clones are present, around 88% being singletons, with the ten largest covering roughly 5%. This TCR came from a man of 80 years or more with acute or convalescent COVID-19. The material sequenced was peripheral blood.

This chain's CDR3 is CASSLTGLGSPLHF. In DNA form, the CDR3 reads TGTGCCAGCAGCTTGACAGGGCTAGGATCACCCCTCCACTTT. The chain couples TRBV7-8 to TRBJ1-6, with TRBD1 matching over 7 bases. With 3 bases clipped from V and 10 bases from J, the junction kept 6 bases outside the gene matches. The CDR3 length is 14 residues. The germline V gene encodes CDR1 SGHVS and CDR2 FQNEAQ.